These T cell receptor beta chains were read from a single sample in a study of T cell changes during pregnancy in multiple sclerosis. Some clones are missing from TCRdb's copy, which holds only in-frame ones; the method was immunoSEQ multiplex PCR. The repertoire consists of 65,000 to 80,000 clones, with more than 90% occurring once and the leading ten covering 0.21%. The input for sequencing was CD4+ T cells from peripheral blood mononuclear cells, taken before pregnancy. Receptors originate from a female donor with multiple sclerosis, enrolled in a pregnancy study. Both conserved end residues are part of each CDR3. Each record gives: clone size, J gene, V gene, D gene, CDR3 protein, CDR3 DNA. A D gene is named only where the DNA matches it firmly. Clone sizes are given selectively: once, few, many, or a class where the clone is expanded.

>.|TRBJ2-5|TRBV4-1|TRBD2
CASSQGPSGALQETQYF
TGCGCCAGCAGCCAAGGCCCTAGCGGGGCCCTCCAAGAGACCCAGTACTTC
>.|TRBJ2-3|TRBV5-1|TRBD1
CASSYDRADNRDTQYF
TGCGCCAGCAGCTATGACAGGGCGGACAATCGTGATACGCAGTATTTT
>.|TRBJ1-2|TRBV5-1|.
CASSLGSDIRGYTF
TGCGCCAGCAGCTTGGGGTCAGACATTAGGGGCTACACCTTC
>.|TRBJ2-2|TRBV6-5|.
CASSYSIPRSTGELFF
TGTGCCAGCAGTTACTCGATCCCTAGGAGCACCGGGGAGCTGTTTTTT
>.|TRBJ1-2|TRBV5-4|TRBD1
CASSFTTGGGYTF
TGTGCCAGCAGCTTCACGACAGGGGGAGGCTACACCTTC
>.|TRBJ2-2|TRBV9|.
CASSVRPTGELFF
TGTGCCAGCAGCGTACGTCCCACCGGGGAGCTGTTTTTT
>.|TRBJ2-5|TRBV7-3|.
CASSLTRWETQYF
TGTGCCAGCAGCTTAACGAGGTGGGAGACCCAGTACTTC
>.|TRBJ1-1|TRBV28|.
CASSFQNRWGNPNTEAFF
TGTGCCAGCAGTTTCCAGAATCGGTGGGGCAACCCGAACACTGAAGCTTTCTTT
>.|TRBJ2-5|TRBV27|TRBD2
CASSTRNDREGTQYF
TGTGCCAGCAGTACCCGAAACGATCGGGAGGGGACCCAGTACTTC
>.|TRBJ2-6|TRBV6-1|.
CASSVESGANVLTF
TGTGCCAGCAGTGTGGAGTCTGGGGCCAACGTCCTGACTTTC
>once|TRBJ1-2|TRBV4-1|.
CASSHQGVNYGYTF
TGCGCCAGCAGCCACCAGGGCGTAAACTATGGCTACACCTTC
>.|TRBJ2-2|TRBV5-1|TRBD2
CASSLRAGVIGELFF
TGCGCCAGCAGCTTGCGAGCGGGGGTGATCGGGGAGCTGTTTTTT
>.|TRBJ1-2|TRBV29-1|.
CSVVPEGTRDYGYTF
TGCAGCGTTGTTCCGGAAGGGACTAGGGACTATGGCTACACCTTC
>.|TRBJ1-5|TRBV6-1|TRBD1
CASSARTGMSNQPQHF
TGTGCCAGCAGTGCCCGGACAGGGATGAGCAATCAGCCCCAGCATTTT
>once|TRBJ2-3|TRBV7-2|.
CASSLTVLVIDTQYF
TGTGCCAGCAGCTTAACAGTACTAGTAATAGATACGCAGTATTTT
>.|TRBJ1-4|TRBV30|TRBD1
CAWSAGGLNEKLFF
TGTGCCTGGAGTGCAGGGGGACTTAATGAAAAACTGTTTTTT
>.|TRBJ2-3|TRBV18|.
CASSQRTLSGRGRSTDTQYF
TGTGCCAGCTCCCAACGGACGCTTTCGGGGCGGGGAAGAAGCACAGATACGCAGTATTTT
>.|TRBJ2-1|TRBV27|TRBD2
CASSGGPTSGGSYNEQFF
TGTGCCAGCAGTGGTGGTCCGACTAGCGGGGGGTCCTACAATGAGCAGTTCTTC
>.|TRBJ2-7|TRBV11-2|.
CASSPSGDYEQYF
TGTGCCAGCAGCCCCAGCGGAGACTACGAGCAGTACTTC
>.|TRBJ2-2|TRBV14|.
CASSPRRLDTGELFF
TGTGCCAGCAGCCCCCGAAGACTGGACACCGGGGAGCTGTTTTTT
>.|TRBJ2-1|TRBV29-1|.
CSVTDQGVGEQFF
TGCAGCGTTACCGACCAAGGGGTAGGGGAGCAGTTCTTC
>.|TRBJ2-3|TRBV6-1|.
CASSPKPSATQYF
TGTGCCAGCAGTCCGAAGCCTAGCGCCACGCAGTATTTT
>.|TRBJ2-2|TRBV9|.
CASSVLWGGPYNTGELFF
TGTGCCAGCAGCGTCCTTTGGGGGGGGCCTTACAACACCGGGGAGCTGTTTTTT
>.|TRBJ2-1|TRBV7-6|.
CASSLTGTRNDEQFF
TGTGCCAGCAGCTTAACCGGGACACGGAACGATGAGCAGTTCTTC
>.|TRBJ2-3|TRBV5-1|TRBD2
CASNPLPGGASLSDTQYF
TGCGCCAGCAACCCTCTACCCGGGGGGGCCTCGCTGTCAGATACGCAGTATTTT
>.|TRBJ1-1|TRBV19|TRBD1
CASSKDRATTEAFF
TGTGCCAGTAGTAAAGACAGGGCCACGACTGAAGCTTTCTTT
>.|TRBJ2-5|TRBV15|TRBD2
CATSRGIRGGRETQYF
TGTGCCACCAGCAGAGGTATACGGGGGGGCCGGGAGACCCAGTACTTC
>.|TRBJ1-1|TRBV28|TRBD1
CASINRGPTEAFF
TGTGCCAGCATTAACAGGGGGCCTACTGAAGCTTTCTTT
>.|TRBJ1-1|TRBV29-1|TRBD1
CSVRTGITEAFF
TGCAGCGTTCGGACAGGGATCACTGAAGCTTTCTTT
>.|TRBJ1-1|TRBV27|TRBD1
CASSLFATGSNTEAFF
TGTGCCAGCAGTTTATTCGCGACAGGGTCGAACACTGAAGCTTTCTTT
>.|TRBJ2-5|TRBV6-5|TRBD2
CASRRGVQETQYF
TGTGCCAGCAGACGGGGGGTCCAAGAGACCCAGTACTTC
>.|TRBJ2-5|TRBV30|.
CAWSTSGQSQETQYF
TGTGCCTGGAGTACCTCCGGACAGTCCCAAGAGACCCAGTACTTC
>.|TRBJ2-3|TRBV4-1|.
CAGSQDRSGYTDTQYF
TGCGCCGGCAGCCAAGATAGGAGCGGGTACACAGATACGCAGTATTTT
>.|TRBJ2-1|TRBV19|TRBD2
CASSILAGGGEQFF
TGTGCCAGTAGTATCCTAGCGGGAGGTGGTGAGCAGTTCTTC
>.|TRBJ1-3|TRBV10-3|TRBD1
CAISSLQGATGNTIYF
TGTGCCATCAGTTCCCTTCAGGGGGCAACCGGAAACACCATATATTTT
>.|TRBJ2-1|TRBV19|TRBD1
CATSRTGGDEQFF
TGTGCCACCTCGCGGACAGGGGGCGATGAGCAGTTCTTC
>.|TRBJ1-2|TRBV30|.
CACNSQYNYGYTF
TGTGCCTGCAACAGCCAATACAACTATGGCTACACCTTC
>.|TRBJ2-7|TRBV7-3|TRBD1
CASSLLGQGSGYEQYF
TGTGCCAGCAGCCTCCTAGGACAGGGTTCCGGCTACGAGCAGTACTTC
>.|TRBJ2-1|TRBV19|TRBD1
CASSIGDSYNEQFF
TGTGCCAGTAGTATTGGGGACAGTTACAATGAGCAGTTCTTC
>.|TRBJ1-2|TRBV5-1|.
CASSLGDRGYTF
TGCGCCAGCAGCTTAGGCGACAGGGGCTACACCTTC
>once|TRBJ2-2|TRBV6-1|TRBD2
CASSEVSGRARTGELFF
TGTGCCAGCAGTGAAGTCAGCGGGAGGGCGCGTACCGGGGAGCTGTTTTTT
>.|TRBJ1-4|TRBV15|TRBD1
CATSRVGDRRVQRGNEKLFF
TGTGCCACCAGCAGAGTTGGGGACAGGCGTGTCCAACGGGGTAATGAAAAACTGTTTTTT
>.|TRBJ1-3|TRBV4-1|.
CASSQAQGSSSGNTIYF
TGCGCCAGCAGCCAGGCTCAGGGCTCGAGCTCTGGAAACACCATATATTTT
>.|TRBJ2-7|TRBV30|TRBD1
CAWSRDRLTYEQYF
TGTGCCTGGTCCCGGGACAGGCTGACCTACGAGCAGTACTTC
>.|TRBJ1-2|TRBV11-2|TRBD1
CASSAQTGVGGYTF
TGTGCCAGCAGCGCCCAGACAGGGGTGGGCGGCTACACCTTC
>.|TRBJ1-5|TRBV15|TRBD1
CATSRGHGQGYSNQPQHF
TGTGCCACCAGCAGAGGACACGGACAGGGATATAGCAATCAGCCCCAGCATTTT
>.|TRBJ2-7|TRBV5-1|TRBD2
CASSSGLATSYEQYF
TGCGCCAGCAGCTCCGGACTAGCGACCTCCTACGAGCAGTACTTC
>.|TRBJ2-3|TRBV5-4|TRBD2
CASSKRLAGGNTDTQYF
TGTGCCAGCAGCAAAAGACTAGCGGGAGGGAACACAGATACGCAGTATTTT
>.|TRBJ2-3|TRBV9|.
CASSLTGGFRVTDTQYF
TGTGCCAGCAGCCTCACGGGGGGCTTTCGGGTTACAGATACGCAGTATTTT
>.|TRBJ2-7|TRBV6-5|.
CASSRGSLGYEQYF
TGTGCCAGCAGTCGGGGATCCTTGGGGTACGAGCAGTACTTC
>.|TRBJ1-2|TRBV18|.
CASSPAAGGYTF
TGTGCCAGCTCACCGGCAGCGGGGGGCTACACCTTC
>.|TRBJ1-2|TRBV5-1|TRBD1
CASSSGQALEGRYTF
TGCGCCAGCAGCTCTGGACAGGCCCTGGAGGGTCGCTACACCTTC
>.|TRBJ2-5|TRBV28|TRBD2
CASSLLAGEETQYF
TGTGCCAGCAGTTTACTCGCGGGAGAAGAGACCCAGTACTTC
>.|TRBJ2-2|TRBV2|TRBD1
CASSEVQGVSGELFF
TGTGCCAGCAGTGAGGTACAGGGGGTGTCCGGGGAGCTGTTTTTT
>.|TRBJ1-1|TRBV5-1|TRBD1
CASSLDDRVGAEAFF
TGCGCCAGCAGCTTGGATGACAGGGTAGGGGCTGAAGCTTTCTTT
>.|TRBJ1-1|TRBV6-5|.
CASSFATGSTEAFF
TGTGCCAGCAGTTTTGCGACTGGTAGCACTGAAGCTTTCTTT
>.|TRBJ2-1|TRBV19|TRBD1
CASSIGQGKKFF
TGTGCCAGTAGTATCGGACAGGGTAAGAAGTTCTTC
>.|TRBJ2-3|TRBV5-1|.
CASSPSGGPSTDTQYF
TGCGCCAGCAGCCCCTCGGGGGGCCCTAGCACAGATACGCAGTATTTT
>.|TRBJ2-1|TRBV5-1|.
CASRSWGESYNEQFF
TGCGCCAGCAGGAGTTGGGGAGAGTCCTACAATGAGCAGTTCTTC
>.|TRBJ1-5|TRBV19|TRBD1
CAVSTGVNQPQHF
TGTGCCGTATCGACAGGGGTCAATCAGCCCCAGCATTTT